The 8 T cell receptor beta chains below come from one sample, sequenced in a study of identical twins (dated by TCRdb to 2016 to 2017). The library was prepared using 5' RACE. Sequenced on an Illumina HiSeq 2000. The raw public reads went through TCRdb reprocessing: fastp at Q25, MiXCR clone calling, in-frame beta chains kept. Every distinct CDR3 protein forms one entry, paired with its most common genes and DNA. A total of under 350,000 distinct CDR3 sequences appear in this sample, roughly 9.8% of them only once. The ten largest clones take up roughly 7% of the sample. Another study also made use of these data, one on yellow fever vaccine responses in identical twins.

The material sequenced was CD8+ T cells sorted from blood. These receptors originate from a woman younger than 35 in good health.

The rearrangement uses TRBV25-1 and TRBJ1-5, with D perhaps TRBD1 (5 bases). With 2 bases removed from V and 5 bases from J, the gap between germline ends came to 7 bases. The CDR3 is 13 amino acids. Looked up from germline, CDR1 is MGHDK and CDR2 is SYGVNS. DNA of the CDR3: TGTGCCAGCAGTGAACAGGGTTATCAGCCCCAGCATTTT. The encoded protein is CASSEQGYQPQHF.

This chain joins TRBV28 and TRBJ2-2, with D possibly matching TRBD1 (6 bases). V was pared by 2 bases and J by 4 bases, with 11 bases between. This CDR3 has 15 residues. Germline assignment: CDR1 MDHEN and CDR2 SYDVKM. The CDR3 reads CASSLVQGGTGELFF. In nucleotides, the CDR3 is TGTGCCAGCAGTTTAGTACAGGGCGGCACCGGGGAGCTGTTTTTT.

This clonotype was found a few times. At one end, the junction sequence differs from germline, possibly due to a read error. This chain links TRBV25-1 with TRBJ2-2; the match to TRBD1 covers 11 bases. The V gene's germline CDR1 is MGHDK and CDR2 SYGVNS. The CDR3 length is 17 residues. This chain's CDR3 is CASRDNPWTGGSGELFF. DNA for the CDR3: TGTGCCAGCCGTGATAACCCATGGACAGGGGGCTCCGGGGAGCTGTTTTTT.

This clonotype was seen only a few times. The CDR3 here is CSADGREAGVGTQYF. The CDR3, as DNA: TGCAGCGCCGACGGGCGGGAGGCTGGGGTGGGGACCCAGTACTTC. The chain joins TRBV29-1 to TRBJ2-5; 8 bases match TRBD2. The CDR3 sequence is 15 residues long. Germline V gives CDR1 SQVTM, CDR2 ANQGSEA. Germline trimming cut 7 bases from V and 7 bases from J; bases unmatched to any gene: 17.

This clonotype has a count of ten or more. This chain joins TRBV6-2 or TRBV6-3 and TRBJ2-1; 13 positions agree with TRBD2. J gave up 7 bases and V 2 bases, and 5 bases lay outside the gene matches. Germline V CDR1 and CDR2: MNHEY, SVGEGT. The CDR3 is made up of 16 amino acids. CDR3 residues: CASSYTSGRGWNEQFF. For the CDR3, the DNA is TGTGCCAGCAGTTACACTAGCGGGAGGGGGTGGAATGAGCAGTTCTTC.

The rearrangement uses TRBV6-2 or TRBV6-3 and TRBJ1-5, with D perhaps matching TRBD1 (6 bases). The CDR3 spans 14 residues. The germline V gene has CDR1 MNHEY and CDR2 SVGEGT. V was cut by 5 bases and J by 3 bases, with 11 bases left in between. The CDR3 nucleotides are TGTGCCAGCAGTACCACAGGGTCCAATCAGCCCCAGCATTTT. Its protein is CASSTTGSNQPQHF.

The table lists this clonotype with a few counts. This chain connects TRBV4-1 to TRBJ1-4; 8 bases are shared with TRBD1. V shed 5 bases, J shed 6 bases, and the junction held 8 bases outside the gene matches. The CDR3 is 15 amino acids. Germline CDR1 and CDR2: MGHRA and YSYEKL. CDR3 in amino acids: CASSEYRGGYEKLFF. CDR3 nucleotides: TGCGCCAGCAGCGAATACAGGGGGGGGTATGAAAAACTGTTTTTT.

This clonotype appeared a few times. The CDR3 DNA reads TGTGCCAGCAGCTTAGACAGGTTGTTCTACGAGCAGTACTTC. Amino acid sequence: CASSLDRLFYEQYF. V gene TRBV5-6 combines with J gene TRBJ2-7; D might be TRBD1 (6 bases). Trimming pared 2 bases from V and 3 bases from J, leaving 12 bases between. CDR1 and CDR2 (germline): SGHDT, YYEEEE. This CDR3 region has 14 residues.